This T cell receptor (beta chain) was observed in a study of regulatory T cells in long-lasting Graves disease. Study outcomes and limitations: Patients whose Graves' disease persisted exhibited lower TCR diversity than those newly diagnosed. Owing to a sample size that was small, accuracy may have been reduced. There were preferences for TRBV28, TRBJ1-2 and TRBJ2-5 in persistent disease.

Germline CDR1 is SEHNR and CDR2 is FQNEAQ (reference sequence). The germline V and J ends were trimmed by 5 bases and 5 bases, with 10 bases remaining between them. This CDR3 contains 12 residues. The time point denotes: persistent/refractory GD, antithyroid drugs over 5 years with positive TRAb. Construction of the TCR library relied on RNA isolated from PBMCs. EDTA tubes held roughly 10 milliliters of peripheral blood from each patient. iRepertoire HTBI primers and Arm-PCR of CDR3 regions built TCR beta libraries. TCRdb analysed the multiplex PCR reads with MiXCR anew, one entry per CDR3 protein. The table shows 650,000 to 850,000 distinct CDR3 sequences, with around 30% occurring only once. Concerning this clonotype: The antigen is not known.

The input for sequencing was peripheral blood mononuclear cells (PBMCs), taken when the disease was refractory, from a patient treated with antithyroid drugs. This sequence originates from a female donor with Graves disease. The genes are TRBV7-9 and TRBJ2-7; D call uncertain. The CDR3 DNA is TGTGCCAGCAGCAAGCTCCGGGACGAGCAGTACTTC. It encodes CASSKLRDEQYF.